These T cell receptor beta chains were read from a single sample in a study of blood T cell repertoires in COVID-19. The repertoire was sequenced with immunoSEQ multiplex PCR; TCRdb's copy has only in-frame clones and lacks some. The sample holds around 100,000 clones, approximately 86% seen once. The material sequenced was peripheral blood. These receptors all stem from a man aged 80 or over with acute or convalescent COVID-19. The CDR3 runs from the conserved cysteine through the conserved F or W. The order of the fields is clone size, D gene, J gene, V gene, CDR3 protein, CDR3 DNA. D genes are given only for firm matches. The listing skips clone size in some rows; elsewhere it reads once, few, many or a size class.

>-|TRBD2|TRBJ2-7|TRBV6-2/TRBV6-3
CASSTPSLAGGPFYEQYF
TGTGCCAGCAGCACCCCTTCACTAGCGGGAGGGCCCTTCTACGAGCAGTACTTC
>once|TRBD1|TRBJ1-1|TRBV19
CASSAGQGATWAEAFF
TGTGCCAGTAGTGCCGGACAGGGGGCTACGTGGGCTGAAGCTTTCTTT
>-|-|TRBJ2-2|TRBV5-1
CASSLAPGVTTGELFF
TGCGCCAGCAGCTTGGCCCCAGGGGTCACCACCGGGGAGCTGTTTTTT
>-|-|TRBJ2-1|TRBV7-8
CASSRSGTPSWEQFF
TGTGCCAGCAGCCGCTCCGGGACTCCTTCCTGGGAGCAGTTCTTC
>-|TRBD1|TRBJ1-1|TRBV19
CASSLGQANTEAFF
TGTGCCAGTAGTTTGGGACAGGCGAACACTGAAGCTTTCTTT
>few|-|TRBJ1-6|TRBV9
CASSVAAGATNSPLHF
TGTGCCAGCAGCGTAGCTGCAGGGGCGACAAATTCACCCCTCCACTTT
>once|-|TRBJ2-1|TRBV21-1
CHQWGTADNEQFF
TGCCACCAATGGGGGACAGCCGACAATGAGCAGTTCTTC
>few|TRBD2|TRBJ2-1|TRBV28
CASSFWTSGSLVYNEQFF
TGTGCCAGCAGTTTCTGGACTAGCGGGAGTTTGGTTTACAATGAGCAGTTCTTC
>-|-|TRBJ2-3|TRBV19
CASSIGLYTDTQYF
TGTGCCAGTAGTATTGGCCTGTACACAGATACGCAGTATTTT
>-|-|TRBJ2-1|TRBV7-8
CASSLGMVTSRTYNEQFF
TGTGCCAGCAGCTTGGGGATGGTCACTAGCAGGACCTACAATGAGCAGTTCTTC
>-|TRBD2|TRBJ2-2|TRBV19
CASSIPGRYTGELFF
TGTGCCAGTAGTATACCCGGGAGGTACACCGGGGAGCTGTTTTTT
>-|TRBD2|TRBJ2-1|TRBV2
CASTSLSGRPDEQFF
TGTGCCAGCACCTCGCTTAGCGGGAGGCCCGATGAGCAGTTCTTC
>once|TRBD1|TRBJ2-1|TRBV7-3
CASSRTGGPLSGTYNEQFF
TGTGCCAGCAGCAGGACAGGGGGCCCCCTTAGCGGGACCTACAATGAGCAGTTCTTC
>-|TRBD1|TRBJ2-7|TRBV3-1/TRBV3-2
CASRPGQGRNYEQYF
TGTGCCAGCAGACCGGGACAGGGGAGGAACTACGAGCAGTACTTC
>-|-|TRBJ2-5|TRBV5-4
CASSRSGMQETQYF
TGTGCCAGCAGCCGTAGCGGAATGCAAGAGACCCAGTACTTC
>-|-|TRBJ2-3|TRBV28
CASGGSSYTDTQYF
TGTGCCAGCGGAGGTAGCAGCTACACAGATACGCAGTATTTT
>-|TRBD1|TRBJ2-7|TRBV28
CASRTAGQGAYEQYF
TGTGCCAGCAGGACCGCGGGACAGGGGGCCTACGAGCAGTACTTC
>-|TRBD1|TRBJ1-4|TRBV19
CASRADRDGKLFF
TGTGCCAGTAGGGCGGACAGGGATGGAAAACTGTTTTTT
>-|TRBD1|TRBJ2-3|TRBV5-1
CASGTQGSTTDTQYF
TGCGCCAGCGGGACACAGGGGAGTACCACAGATACGCAGTATTTT
>-|-|TRBJ2-3|TRBV6-5
CASSYTSTDTQYF
TGTGCCAGCAGTTACACTAGCACAGATACGCAGTATTTT
>-|TRBD2|TRBJ2-3|TRBV7-3
CASSLGMAGVGLDTQYF
TGTGCCAGCAGCTTAGGGATGGCGGGAGTTGGTTTAGATACGCAGTATTTT
>-|-|TRBJ1-5|TRBV6-6
CASSLQGRNQPQHF
TGTGCCAGCAGTCTCCAGGGGCGCAATCAGCCCCAGCATTTT
>once|TRBD1|TRBJ1-5|TRBV5-1
CASSWTGGRNQPQHF
TGCGCCAGCAGCTGGACAGGGGGGCGAAATCAGCCCCAGCATTTT
>-|TRBD2|TRBJ2-2|TRBV9
CASSVRGSGSPAGELFF
TGTGCCAGCAGCGTGAGGGGCAGCGGGAGTCCGGCCGGGGAGCTGTTTTTT
>-|-|TRBJ2-3|TRBV28
CATWPGHRTDTQYF
TGTGCCACTTGGCCGGGACATCGCACAGATACGCAGTATTTT
>-|-|TRBJ2-2|TRBV7-2
CASSLMQGLNTGELFF
TGTGCCAGCAGCTTAATGCAGGGACTGAACACCGGGGAGCTGTTTTTT
>-|TRBD1|TRBJ1-1|TRBV7-2
CASNSGQGAFEAFF
TGTGCCAGCAACTCAGGACAGGGGGCGTTTGAAGCTTTCTTT
>-|TRBD1|TRBJ2-1|TRBV28
CASSFPDRDNEQFF
TGTGCCAGCAGTTTCCCGGACAGGGACAATGAGCAGTTCTTC
>many|-|TRBJ1-2|TRBV5-6
CASSQGPPEANYGYTF
TGTGCCAGCAGCCAGGGTCCCCCGGAAGCTAACTATGGCTACACCTTC
>-|-|TRBJ2-3|TRBV11-1
CASSLSRLSTDTQYF
TGTGCCAGCAGCTTGAGTAGATTAAGCACAGATACGCAGTATTTT
>-|TRBD2|TRBJ2-4|TRBV7-2
CAIAGVGKNIQYF
TGTGCCATCGCGGGGGTGGGCAAAAACATTCAGTACTTC
>-|TRBD1|TRBJ2-1|TRBV10-3
CAIRQQGAGEQFF
TGTGCCATCAGACAACAGGGGGCAGGTGAGCAGTTCTTC
>-|-|TRBJ2-1|TRBV15
CATSAGPSNEQFF
TGTGCCACCAGCGCGGGACCGTCAAATGAGCAGTTCTTC
>-|TRBD1|TRBJ1-5|TRBV28
CASSLPDRGSGNQPQHF
TGTGCCAGCAGTTTACCGGACAGGGGTTCGGGGAATCAGCCCCAGCATTTT
>-|-|TRBJ2-3|TRBV9
CASSPAAGDSYLADTQYF
TGTGCCAGCAGCCCGGCCGCCGGGGACTCCTATCTCGCAGATACGCAGTATTTT
>-|TRBD1|TRBJ2-3|TRBV29-1
CSVDGTGSTDTQYF
TGCAGCGTGGATGGGACAGGGAGCACAGATACGCAGTATTTT
>-|-|TRBJ1-1|TRBV28
CASFSSPGGAGNTEAFF
TGTGCCAGCTTTAGTAGCCCGGGGGGCGCGGGGAACACTGAAGCTTTCTTT
>-|TRBD1|TRBJ1-6|TRBV25-1
CASRTGLSNSPLHF
TGTGCCAGCAGGACAGGGTTATCTAATTCACCCCTCCACTTT
>-|-|TRBJ1-1|TRBV6-1
CASSEGGVGIF
TGTGCCAGCAGTGAAGGGGGGGTCGGGATCTTT
>-|TRBD1|TRBJ2-2|TRBV25-1
CASKQGANTGELFF
TGTGCCAGCAAGCAGGGGGCGAACACCGGGGAGCTGTTTTTT
>-|TRBD2|TRBJ2-5|TRBV5-5
CASSLTSGRSAHETQYF
TGTGCCAGCAGCTTGACTAGCGGGAGATCCGCCCACGAGACCCAGTACTTC
>-|TRBD1|TRBJ2-2|TRBV7-2
CASSLVGQGTGELFF
TGTGCCAGCAGCTTAGTGGGACAGGGGACCGGGGAGCTGTTTTTT
>-|TRBD1|TRBJ2-7|TRBV18
CASSPGQVRYEQYF
TGTGCCAGCTCACCAGGACAGGTCCGCTACGAGCAGTACTTC
>-|TRBD1|TRBJ1-2|TRBV5-5
CASSLLGQGAKGYTF
TGTGCCAGCAGCTTGTTGGGACAGGGGGCGAAGGGCTACACCTTC
>-|-|TRBJ1-2|TRBV12-3/TRBV12-4
CASSLVEVKGYTF
TGTGCCAGCAGTTTAGTGGAGGTGAAGGGCTACACCTTC
>-|-|TRBJ1-4|TRBV6-5
CASSKTLATNEKLFF
TGTGCCAGCAGTAAAACCCTAGCAACTAATGAAAAACTGTTTTTT
>-|-|TRBJ2-2|TRBV5-1
CASSQRQGDGGELFF
TGCGCCAGCAGCCAGAGACAAGGCGATGGCGGGGAGCTGTTTTTT
>-|-|TRBJ2-3|TRBV2
CASSVGGPGTDTQYF
TGTGCCAGCAGTGTGGGGGGGCCGGGAACAGATACGCAGTATTTT
>-|-|TRBJ1-1|TRBV6-5
CASSPLTGANTEAFF
TGTGCCAGCAGTCCCTTGACAGGAGCCAACACTGAAGCTTTCTTT